The next 14 T cell receptor beta chains were all read from a single sample in a study of cytomegalovirus exposure and HLA in healthy donors. PCR used 60 Vbeta primers and 13 Jbeta primers. Libraries were prepared by immunoSEQ multiplex PCR; TCRdb keeps only in-frame clonotypes and omits some of them. The data show tens of thousands of clones, about 75% seen once. Sample: PBMCs. These receptor sequences come from a man in his fifties or sixties in good health and CMV-seropositive.

This clone was recorded a few times. This chain links TRBV11-3 with TRBJ2-2; perhaps TRBD1 as D (6 bases). This CDR3 comprises 15 residues. The V gene lost 5 bases and the J gene lost 8 bases, with 18 bases spanning the gap. Germline loops: CDR1 SGHNT, CDR2 YENEEA. The CDR3 DNA reads as TGTGCCAGCAGCCCAGGCCCGGGACAAGGTGGGGAGCTGTTTTTT. The encoded protein is CASSPGPGQGGELFF.

The chain combines TRBV2 with TRBJ2-7; TRBD2 matches 10 bases. Losses at the gene ends were 5 bases for V and 4 bases for J; bases not matched to a gene: 5. This CDR3 has 14 residues. The germline CDR1 and CDR2 sequences are SNHLY and FYNNEI. The CDR3 nucleotides read TGTGCCAGCAGTCGACTAGCGGGCCCTTACGAGCAGTACTTC. It is translated as CASSRLAGPYEQYF.

The chain employs TRBV5-6 and TRBJ1-2, with D possibly TRBD1 on 6 matching bases. Germline assignment: CDR1 SGHDT and CDR2 YYEEEE. Between the trimmed V and J ends, which lost 2 bases and 8 bases, there was a span of 13 bases. The CDR3 length is 13 residues. DNA of the CDR3: TGTGCCAGCAGCTTTGGTGGCGGGGGCGGCTACACCTTC. It encodes CASSFGGGGGYTF.

This chain joins TRBV4-1 and TRBJ1-1; D may be TRBD1 (5 bases). The germline CDR1 and CDR2 sequences are MGHRA and YSYEKL. The CDR3 runs 17 residues. Trimming removed 4 bases from V and 0 bases from J, with 18 bases in between. The CDR3 reads CASSPTPRTYMNTEAFF. The CDR3 bases are TGCGCCAGCAGCCCTACTCCCCGGACATACATGAACACTGAAGCTTTCTTT.

J is TRBJ2-5 and V is TRBV14; D remains ambiguous. The CDR3 consists of 13 residues. CDR1 SGHDN and CDR2 FVKESK come from the germline V gene. Deletions cut 0 bases from V and 4 bases from J, with 6 bases between. CDR3: CASSQDLRETQYF. CDR3 nucleotide sequence: TGTGCCAGCAGCCAAGATCTTAGAGAGACCCAGTACTTC.

V usage is TRBV5-5 and J usage is TRBJ2-5; 8 bases are a match to TRBD1. With 0 bases clipped from V and 7 bases from J, the junction kept 2 bases outside the gene matches. This CDR3 comprises 13 residues. Germline loops: CDR1 SGHKS, CDR2 YYEKEE (reference sequence). CDR3 nucleotide sequence: TGTGCCAGCAGCTTGGCCGGACAGGGGACCCAGTACTTC. Its translation is CASSLAGQGTQYF.

The chain combines TRBV4-1 with TRBJ2-7; D possibly corresponds to TRBD1 (6 bases). This CDR3 comprises 14 residues. CDR1 and CDR2 from the germline V gene are MGHRA and YSYEKL. V lost 4 bases and J 1 base, leaving 11 bases between the germline ends. The CDR3 loop reads CASSPGQLSYEQYF. CDR3 coding DNA: TGCGCCAGCAGCCCAGGACAGCTTTCCTACGAGCAGTACTTC.

This clone was seen a few times. The chain is built from TRBV6-5 and TRBJ1-1; 8 bases fit TRBD1. This CDR3 has 15 amino acids. V lost 7 bases and J lost 4; bases outside the gene matches: 11. The germline CDR1 and CDR2 sequences are MNHEY and SVGAGI. CDR3 in amino acids: CASTPNPGGGTEAFF. The CDR3 nucleotides are TGTGCCAGCACTCCGAACCCAGGGGGCGGCACTGAAGCTTTCTTT.

V is TRBV7-2 and J is TRBJ1-1, with 7 positions matching TRBD1. CDR3 length: 18 residues. Germline V gene lookup returns CDR1 SGHTA and CDR2 FQGNSA. With V trimmed by 5 bases and J by 0 bases, 15 bases remained unmatched. CDR3 in amino acids: CASSRSPGGRSMNTEAFF. CDR3 DNA sequence: TGTGCCAGCAGCCGGTCCCCAGGGGGGCGGTCAATGAACACTGAAGCTTTCTTT.

V gene TRBV6-5 combines with J gene TRBJ1-2; TRBD1 matches at 8 bases. The trim removed 5 bases at V and 4 bases at J, leaving 0 bases unmatched. This CDR3 has 12 amino acids. Germline CDR1 reads MNHEY; CDR2 reads SVGAGI. The CDR3 spells CASSGTGYGYTF. The CDR3 coding sequence is TGTGCCAGCAGTGGGACAGGCTATGGCTACACCTTC.

This clone has only a few counts. The chain couples TRBV9 to TRBJ2-1, with 9 nucleotides matching TRBD2. The CDR3 extends over 15 amino acids. Germline V gene lookup returns CDR1 SGDLS and CDR2 YYNGEE. The V and J ends lost 2 bases and 0 bases, in that order; junction bases with no gene match: 0. This CDR3 reads CASSVSGGSYNEQFF. In nucleotides, the CDR3 is TGTGCCAGCAGCGTTAGCGGGGGCTCCTACAATGAGCAGTTCTTC.

The chain links TRBV6-5 to TRBJ1-5; D remains ambiguous. Germline V gene sequence: CDR1 MNHEY, CDR2 SVGAGI. Trimming stripped 6 bases from V and 1 base from J, with 10 bases between. The CDR3 runs to 14 residues. This chain's CDR3 is CASRSLWSNQPQHF. As DNA, the CDR3 is TGTGCCAGCAGGTCCCTATGGAGCAATCAGCCCCAGCATTTT.

The chain joins TRBV4-2 to TRBJ1-3; D unresolved. CDR1 and CDR2 from the germline V gene are LGHNA and YNFKEQ. The CDR3 spans 16 residues. V dropped 0 bases and J dropped 2 bases, with 11 bases sitting between them. This CDR3 reads CASSQDRQYTGNTIYF. The CDR3 DNA reads TGTGCCAGCAGCCAAGATCGTCAGTACACTGGAAACACCATATATTTT.

The chain links TRBV29-1 to TRBJ1-2, with D possibly matching TRBD1 (5 bases). The CDR3 consists of 13 residues. V was clipped by 1 base and J by 6 bases, with 12 bases between them. Germline CDR1 reads SQVTM; CDR2 reads ANQGSEA. As DNA, the CDR3 is TGCAGCGTTGAAGGAATAACAGGAGATGGCTACACCTTC. This translates into CSVEGITGDGYTF.